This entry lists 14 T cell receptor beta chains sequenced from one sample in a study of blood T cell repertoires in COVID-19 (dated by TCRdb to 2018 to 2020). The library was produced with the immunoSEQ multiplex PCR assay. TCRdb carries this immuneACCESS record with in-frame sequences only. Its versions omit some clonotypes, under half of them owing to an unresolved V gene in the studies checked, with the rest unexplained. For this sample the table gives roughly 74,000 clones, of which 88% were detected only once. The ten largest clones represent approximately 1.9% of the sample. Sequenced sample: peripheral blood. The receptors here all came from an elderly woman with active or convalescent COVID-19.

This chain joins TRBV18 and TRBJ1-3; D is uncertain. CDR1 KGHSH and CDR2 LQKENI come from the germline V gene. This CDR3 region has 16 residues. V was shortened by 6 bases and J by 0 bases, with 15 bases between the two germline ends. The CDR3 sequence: CASSPSNSPSGNTIYF. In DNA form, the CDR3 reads TGTGCCAGCTCCCCTTCAAATAGCCCCTCTGGAAACACCATATATTTT.

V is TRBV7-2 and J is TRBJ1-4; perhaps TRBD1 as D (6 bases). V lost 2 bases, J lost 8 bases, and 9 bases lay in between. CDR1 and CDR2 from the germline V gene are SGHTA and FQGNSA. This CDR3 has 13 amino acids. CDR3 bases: TGTGCCAGCAGCTTAAGGGGGGGCGAAAAACTGTTTTTT. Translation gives CASSLRGGEKLFF.

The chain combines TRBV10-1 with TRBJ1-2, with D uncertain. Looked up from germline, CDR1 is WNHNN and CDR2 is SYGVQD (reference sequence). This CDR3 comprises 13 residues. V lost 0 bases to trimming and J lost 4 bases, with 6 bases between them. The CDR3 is CASSESYSYGYTF. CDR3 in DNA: TGCGCCAGCAGTGAGTCGTACTCCTATGGCTACACCTTC.

As DNA, the CDR3 is TGCGCCAGCAGCTTAAGGACAGATTGGAACACCGGGGAGCTGTTTTTT. Its protein product is CASSLRTDWNTGELFF. The J gene is TRBJ2-2, the V gene TRBV5-1; a weak D match, TRBD1 (6 bases). From germline, CDR1 is SGHRS and CDR2 YFSETQ. Trimming removed 2 bases from V and 1 base from J, with 12 bases in between. There are 16 residues in the CDR3.

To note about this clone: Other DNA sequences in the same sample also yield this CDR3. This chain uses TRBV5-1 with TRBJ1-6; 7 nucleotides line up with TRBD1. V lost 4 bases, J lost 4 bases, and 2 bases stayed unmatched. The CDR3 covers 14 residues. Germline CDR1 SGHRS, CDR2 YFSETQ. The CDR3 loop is CASSPGQYNSPLHF. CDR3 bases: TGCGCCAGCAGCCCGGGACAGTATAATTCACCCCTCCACTTT.

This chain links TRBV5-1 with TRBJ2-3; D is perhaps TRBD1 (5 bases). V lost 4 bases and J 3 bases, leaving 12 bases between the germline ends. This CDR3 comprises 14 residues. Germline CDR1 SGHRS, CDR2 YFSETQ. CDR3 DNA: TGCGCCAGCAGCCCGGACCCAGGGACAGATACGCAGTATTTT. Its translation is CASSPDPGTDTQYF.

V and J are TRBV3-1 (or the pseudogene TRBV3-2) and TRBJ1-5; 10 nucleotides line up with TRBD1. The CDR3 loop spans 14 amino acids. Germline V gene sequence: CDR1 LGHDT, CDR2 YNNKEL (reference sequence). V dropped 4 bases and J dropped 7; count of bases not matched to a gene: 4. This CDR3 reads CASSLGTGEQPQHF. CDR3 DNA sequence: TGTGCCAGCAGCCTGGGGACAGGGGAACAGCCCCAGCATTTT.

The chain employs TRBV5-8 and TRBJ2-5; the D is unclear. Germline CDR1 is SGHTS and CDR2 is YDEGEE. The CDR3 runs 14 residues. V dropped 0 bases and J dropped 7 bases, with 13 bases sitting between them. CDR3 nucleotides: TGTGCCAGCAGCTTGGTGCCCTCAGAATGGACCCAGTACTTC. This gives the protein CASSLVPSEWTQYF. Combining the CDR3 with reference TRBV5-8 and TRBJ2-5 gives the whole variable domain EAGVTQSPTHLIKTRGQQATLRCSPISGHTSVYWYQQALGLGLQFLLWYDEGEERNRGNFPPRFSGRQFPNYSSELNVNALELEDSALYLCASSLVPSEWTQYFGPGTRLLVL.

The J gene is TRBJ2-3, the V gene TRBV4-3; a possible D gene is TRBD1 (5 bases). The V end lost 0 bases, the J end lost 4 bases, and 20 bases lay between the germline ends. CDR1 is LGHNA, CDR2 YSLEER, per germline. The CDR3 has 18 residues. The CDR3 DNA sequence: TGCGCCAGCAGCCAAGATAGGCCAGGGTACGGTTTAGCAGATACGCAGTATTTT. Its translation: CASSQDRPGYGLADTQYF.

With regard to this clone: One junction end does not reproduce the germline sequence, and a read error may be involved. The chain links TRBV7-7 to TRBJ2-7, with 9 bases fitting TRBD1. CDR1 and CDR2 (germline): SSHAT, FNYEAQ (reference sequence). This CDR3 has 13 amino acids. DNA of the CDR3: TGTGCTAGCAGCTCCGACAGGGGGAGCGAGCAGTACTTC. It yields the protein CASSSDRGSEQYF. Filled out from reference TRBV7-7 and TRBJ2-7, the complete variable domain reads GAGVSQSPRYKVTKRGQDVTLRCDPISSHATLYWYQQALGQGPEFLTYFNYEAQPDKSGLPSDRFSAERPEGSISTLTIQRTEQRDSAMYRCASSSDRGSEQYFGPGTRLTVT.

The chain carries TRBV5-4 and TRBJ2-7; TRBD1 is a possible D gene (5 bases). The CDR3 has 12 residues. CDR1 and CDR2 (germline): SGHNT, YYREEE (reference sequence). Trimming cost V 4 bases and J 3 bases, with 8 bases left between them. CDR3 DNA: TGTGCCAGCAGCACTGACAGCTACGAGCAGTACTTC. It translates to CASSTDSYEQYF.

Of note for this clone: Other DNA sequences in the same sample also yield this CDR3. Here the CDR3 reads CASSSGLAGGKQFF. The CDR3 coding sequence is TGTGCCAGCAGCTCCGGACTAGCGGGAGGGAAGCAGTTCTTC. The genes are TRBV7-3 and TRBJ2-1; TRBD2 matches 15 bases. The CDR3 consists of 14 residues. CDR1 is SGHTA, CDR2 FQGTGA, per germline. The J segment lost 11 bases and the V segment lost 4 bases, leaving 3 bases of the junction unmatched.

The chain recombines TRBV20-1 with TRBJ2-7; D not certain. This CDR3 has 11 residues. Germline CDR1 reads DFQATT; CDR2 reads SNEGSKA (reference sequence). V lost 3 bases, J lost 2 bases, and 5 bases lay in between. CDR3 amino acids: CSASSTYEQYF. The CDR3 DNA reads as TGCAGTGCTAGCAGTACCTACGAGCAGTACTTC.

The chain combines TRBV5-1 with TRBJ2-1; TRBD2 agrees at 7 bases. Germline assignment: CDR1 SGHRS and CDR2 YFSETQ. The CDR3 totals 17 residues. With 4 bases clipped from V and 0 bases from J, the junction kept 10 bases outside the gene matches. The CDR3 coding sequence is TGCGCCAGCAGCCGGGGGGTAGCGGGTTTCTCCTACAATGAGCAGTTCTTC. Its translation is CASSRGVAGFSYNEQFF.